This T cell receptor beta chain is drawn from a study of blood T cell repertoires in COVID-19. Across the whole study: Samples of COVID-19 (acute and convalescent) were obtained from the United States, Italy and Spain. T cells, B-cell-depleted T cells, or PBMCs provided the cDNA or gDNA that served as material.

This CDR3 is 13 amino acids long. Trimming removed 7 bases from V and 5 bases from J, with 14 bases in between. How the authors handled the data: Cell counts per sample came from amplifying reference gene primers. This table comes from immunoSEQ multiplex PCR, and its TCRdb copy is limited to in-frame clones, with some not included. V and J calls and clone size follow that table, whereas D and trimming were derived from the DNA. The table has some 300,000 clones, 85% to 90% seen once. Patients at the Seattle site were enrolled during active infection and followed longitudinally. The source of this sequence is a woman aged 40 to 50 with COVID-19, enrolled during active disease. Sample: peripheral blood. The chain carries TRBV12-3 or TRBV12-4 and TRBJ1-2, with no clear D. CDR3: CASTYQTGYGYTF. The DNA for the CDR3 is TGTGCCAGCACGTACCAAACGGGGTATGGCTACACCTTC.